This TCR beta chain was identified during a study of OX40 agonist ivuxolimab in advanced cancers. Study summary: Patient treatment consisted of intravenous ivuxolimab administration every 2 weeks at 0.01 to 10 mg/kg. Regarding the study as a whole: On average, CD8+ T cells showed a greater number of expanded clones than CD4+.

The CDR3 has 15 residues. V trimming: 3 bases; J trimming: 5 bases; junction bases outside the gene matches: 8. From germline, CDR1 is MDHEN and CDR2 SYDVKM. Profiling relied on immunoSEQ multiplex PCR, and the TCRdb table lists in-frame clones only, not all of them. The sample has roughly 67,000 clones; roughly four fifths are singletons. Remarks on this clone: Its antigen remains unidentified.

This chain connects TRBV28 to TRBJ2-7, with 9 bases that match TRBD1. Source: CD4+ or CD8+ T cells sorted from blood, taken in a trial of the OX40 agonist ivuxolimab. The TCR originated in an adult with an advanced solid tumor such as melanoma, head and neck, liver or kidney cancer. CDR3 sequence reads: CASSFGGTGFHEQYF. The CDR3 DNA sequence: TGTGCCAGCAGTTTCGGTGGGACAGGGTTCCACGAGCAGTACTTC.